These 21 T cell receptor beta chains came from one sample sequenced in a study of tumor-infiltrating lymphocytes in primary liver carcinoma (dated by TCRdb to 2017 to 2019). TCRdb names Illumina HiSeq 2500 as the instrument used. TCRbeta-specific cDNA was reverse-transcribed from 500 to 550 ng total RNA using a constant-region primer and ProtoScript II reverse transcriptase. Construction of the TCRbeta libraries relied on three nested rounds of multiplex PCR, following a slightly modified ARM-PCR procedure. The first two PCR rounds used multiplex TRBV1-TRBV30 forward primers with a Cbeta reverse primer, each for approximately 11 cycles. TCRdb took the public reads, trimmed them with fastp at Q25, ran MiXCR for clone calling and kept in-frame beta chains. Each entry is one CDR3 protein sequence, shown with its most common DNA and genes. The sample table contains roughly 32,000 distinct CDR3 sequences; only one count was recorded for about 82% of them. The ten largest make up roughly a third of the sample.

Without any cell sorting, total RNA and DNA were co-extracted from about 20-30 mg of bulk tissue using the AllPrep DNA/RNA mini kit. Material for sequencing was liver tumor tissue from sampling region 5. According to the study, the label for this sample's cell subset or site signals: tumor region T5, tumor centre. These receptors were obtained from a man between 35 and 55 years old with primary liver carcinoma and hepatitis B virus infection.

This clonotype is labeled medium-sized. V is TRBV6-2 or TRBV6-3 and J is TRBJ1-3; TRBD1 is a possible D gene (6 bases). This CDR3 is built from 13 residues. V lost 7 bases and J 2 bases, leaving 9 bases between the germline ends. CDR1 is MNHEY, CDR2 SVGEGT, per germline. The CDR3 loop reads CASTGTTGNTIYF. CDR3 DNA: TGTGCCAGCACCGGGACAACTGGAAACACCATATATTTT.

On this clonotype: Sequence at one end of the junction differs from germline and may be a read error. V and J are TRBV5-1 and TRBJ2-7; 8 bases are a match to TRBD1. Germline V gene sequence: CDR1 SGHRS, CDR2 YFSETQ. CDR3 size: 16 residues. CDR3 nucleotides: TGCCCCAGCAGCTACATCAGGGGGCAGGTTGTAGACGAGCAGTACTTC. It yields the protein CPSSYIRGQVVDEQYF.

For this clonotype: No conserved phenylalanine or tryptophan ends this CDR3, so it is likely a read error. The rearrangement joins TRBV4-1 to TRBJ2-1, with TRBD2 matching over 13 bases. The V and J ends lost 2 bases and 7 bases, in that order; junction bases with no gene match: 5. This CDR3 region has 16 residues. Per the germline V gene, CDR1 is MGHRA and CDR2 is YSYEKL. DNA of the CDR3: TGCGCCAGCAGCCAAAGAAGGACTAGCGGGAGAAATGAGCAGTTCTTA. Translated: CASSQRRTSGRNEQFL.

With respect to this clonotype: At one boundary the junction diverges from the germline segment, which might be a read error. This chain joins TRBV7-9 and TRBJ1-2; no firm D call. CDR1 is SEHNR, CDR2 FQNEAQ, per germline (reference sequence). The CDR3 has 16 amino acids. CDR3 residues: CASSPEGRLPLYGCTF. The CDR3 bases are TGTGCCAGCAGCCCCGAGGGCAGGCTGCCCCTGTATGGCTGCACCTTC. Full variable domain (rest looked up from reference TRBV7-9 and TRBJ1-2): DTGVSQNPRHKITKRGQNVTFRCDPISEHNRLYWYRQTLGQGPEFLTYFQNEAQLEKSRLLSDRFSAERPKGSFSTLEIQRTEQGDSAMYLCASSPEGRLPLYGCTFGSGTRLTVV.

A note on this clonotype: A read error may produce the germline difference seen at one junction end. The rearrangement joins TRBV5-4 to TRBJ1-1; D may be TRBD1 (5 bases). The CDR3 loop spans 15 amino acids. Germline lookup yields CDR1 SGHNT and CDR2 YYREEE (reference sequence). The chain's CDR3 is CANSFGGRTNTEAFF. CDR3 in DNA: TGTGCCAACAGCTTTGGGGGACGGACGAACACTGAGGCTTTCTTT.

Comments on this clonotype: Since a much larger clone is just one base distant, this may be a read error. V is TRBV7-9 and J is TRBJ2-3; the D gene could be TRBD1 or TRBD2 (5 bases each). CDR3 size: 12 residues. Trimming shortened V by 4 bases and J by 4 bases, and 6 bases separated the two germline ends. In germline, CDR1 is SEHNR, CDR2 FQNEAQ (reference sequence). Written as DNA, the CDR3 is TGTGCCAGCAGCTCGGGACCAGATACGCAGTATTTT. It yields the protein CASSSGPDTQYF.

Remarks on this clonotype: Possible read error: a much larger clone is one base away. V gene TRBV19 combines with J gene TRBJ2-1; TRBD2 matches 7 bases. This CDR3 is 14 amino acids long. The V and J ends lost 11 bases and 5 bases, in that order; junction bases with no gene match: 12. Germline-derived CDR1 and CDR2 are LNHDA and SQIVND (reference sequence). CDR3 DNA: TGTGCCTCTACCACCGGGACTAAACACAATGAGCAGTTCTTC. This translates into CASTTGTKHNEQFF. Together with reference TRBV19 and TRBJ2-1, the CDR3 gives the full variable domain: DGGITQSPKYLFRKEGQNVTLSCEQNLNHDAMYWYRQDPGQGLRLIYYSQIVNDFQKGDIAEGYSVSREKKESFPLTVTSAQKNPTAFYLCASTTGTKHNEQFFGPGTRLTVL.

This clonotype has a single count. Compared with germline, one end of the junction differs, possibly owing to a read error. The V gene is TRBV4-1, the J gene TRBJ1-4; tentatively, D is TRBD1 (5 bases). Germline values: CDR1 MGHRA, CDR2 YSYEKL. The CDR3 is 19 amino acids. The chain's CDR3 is CASSQNRQGGIETNEKLFF. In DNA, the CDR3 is TGCGCTAGCAGCCAGAATAGGCAGGGTGGTATCGAAACTAATGAAAAACTGTTTTTT.

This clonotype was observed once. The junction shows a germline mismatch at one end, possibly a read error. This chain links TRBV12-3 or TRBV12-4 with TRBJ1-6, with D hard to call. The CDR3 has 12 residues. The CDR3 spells CAISLKSSPLHF. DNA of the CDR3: TGTGCCATCAGTTTGAAGAGTTCACCCCTCCACTTT.

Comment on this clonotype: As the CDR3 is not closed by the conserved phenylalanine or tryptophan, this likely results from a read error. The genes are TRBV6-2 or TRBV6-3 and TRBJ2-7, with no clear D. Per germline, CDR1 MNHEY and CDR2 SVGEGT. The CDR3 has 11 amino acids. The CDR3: CTSSYNHEQYY. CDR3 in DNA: TGTACCAGCAGTTACAACCACGAGCAGTACTAC.

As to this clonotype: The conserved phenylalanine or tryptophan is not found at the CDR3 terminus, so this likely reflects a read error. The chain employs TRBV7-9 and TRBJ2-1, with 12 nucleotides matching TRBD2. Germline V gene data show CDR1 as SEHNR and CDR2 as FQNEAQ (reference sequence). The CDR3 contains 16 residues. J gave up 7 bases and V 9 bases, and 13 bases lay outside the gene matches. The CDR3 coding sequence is TGTGCCAGTAGCCCCTCTAGCGGGAGGGCCAAGAATGAGCAGTTCTTA. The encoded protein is CASSPSSGRAKNEQFL.

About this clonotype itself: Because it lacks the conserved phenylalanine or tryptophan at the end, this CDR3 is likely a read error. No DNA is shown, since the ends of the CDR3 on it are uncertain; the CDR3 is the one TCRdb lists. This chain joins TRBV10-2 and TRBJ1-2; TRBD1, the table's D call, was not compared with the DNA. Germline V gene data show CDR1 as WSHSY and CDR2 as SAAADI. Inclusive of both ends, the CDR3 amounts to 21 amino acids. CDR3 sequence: CASSEGLVSGGSRRLGYGYIY.

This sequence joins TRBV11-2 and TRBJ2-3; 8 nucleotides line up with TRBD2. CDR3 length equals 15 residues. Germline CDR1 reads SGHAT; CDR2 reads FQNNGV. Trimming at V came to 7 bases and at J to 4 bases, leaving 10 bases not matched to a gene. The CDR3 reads CASNTSGGRADTQYF. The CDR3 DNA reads TGTGCCAGCAACACCTCGGGGGGGCGGGCAGATACGCAGTATTTT.

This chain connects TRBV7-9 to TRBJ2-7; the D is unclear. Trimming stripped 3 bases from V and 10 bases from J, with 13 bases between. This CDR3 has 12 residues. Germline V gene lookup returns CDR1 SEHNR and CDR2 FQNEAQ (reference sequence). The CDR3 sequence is CASSFLGDDQYF. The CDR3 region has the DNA TGTGCCAGCAGCTTTCTTGGGGATGACCAGTACTTC.

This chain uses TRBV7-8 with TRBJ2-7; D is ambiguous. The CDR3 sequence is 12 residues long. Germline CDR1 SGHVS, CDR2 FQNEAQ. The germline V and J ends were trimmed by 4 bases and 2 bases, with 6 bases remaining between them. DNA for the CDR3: TGTGCCAGCAGCTCCTCACCCTACGAGCAGTACTTC. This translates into CASSSSPYEQYF.

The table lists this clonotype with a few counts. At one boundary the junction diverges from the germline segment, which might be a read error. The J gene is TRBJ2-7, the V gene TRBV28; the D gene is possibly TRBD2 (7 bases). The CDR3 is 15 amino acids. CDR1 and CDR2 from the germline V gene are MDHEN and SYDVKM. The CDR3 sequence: CASSLGGHVSYDQCF. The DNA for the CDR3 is TGTGCCAGCAGTTTGGGGGGGCATGTCTCCTACGACCAGTGCTTC.

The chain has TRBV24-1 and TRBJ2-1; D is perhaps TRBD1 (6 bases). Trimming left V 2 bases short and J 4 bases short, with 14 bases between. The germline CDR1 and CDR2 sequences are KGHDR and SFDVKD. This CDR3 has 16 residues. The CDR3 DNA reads TGTGCCACCAGTGATTCCACTGGGACAAGTTACAATGAGCAGTTCTTC. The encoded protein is CATSDSTGTSYNEQFF.

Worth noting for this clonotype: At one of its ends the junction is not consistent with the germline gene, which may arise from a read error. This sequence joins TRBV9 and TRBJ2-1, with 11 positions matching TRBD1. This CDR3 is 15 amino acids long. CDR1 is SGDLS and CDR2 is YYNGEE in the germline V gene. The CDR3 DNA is TGTGCCAGCAGCGCGGGGGACAGGGGGGCCCATGAGGAGTTCTTC. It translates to CASSAGDRGAHEEFF.

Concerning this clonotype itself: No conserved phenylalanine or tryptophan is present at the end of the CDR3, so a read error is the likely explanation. DNA for the CDR3: TGTGCCAGCATTCCGCACAGGGAAGGAAACACCATATATTCT. This gives the protein CASIPHREGNTIYS. The chain recombines TRBV12-3 or TRBV12-4 with TRBJ1-3; a possible D gene is TRBD1 (6 bases). The length of the CDR3 is 14 residues. V was trimmed by 7 bases and J by 4 bases, leaving 14 bases between them.

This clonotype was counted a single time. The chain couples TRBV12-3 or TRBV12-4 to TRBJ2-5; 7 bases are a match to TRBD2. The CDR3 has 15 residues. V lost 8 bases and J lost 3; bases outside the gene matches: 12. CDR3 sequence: CASGAGELAEETQYF. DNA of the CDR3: TGTGCCAGCGGGGCGGGTGAGCTAGCGGAAGAGACCCAGTACTTC.

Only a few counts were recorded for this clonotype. CDR3 DNA sequence: TGTGCCAGCAGGTCTAGCCCGGTAGTTGGGGAGACCCAGTACTTC. It codes for CASRSSPVVGETQYF. The V and J genes are TRBV11-2 and TRBJ2-5, with D perhaps TRBD2 (5 bases). From germline, CDR1 is SGHAT and CDR2 FQNNGV. V gave up 6 bases and J gave up 5 bases, with 19 bases separating them. CDR3 size: 15 residues.